Listed below are T cell receptor beta chains from one sample, sequenced in a study of blood T cell repertoires in COVID-19. Assay used: immunoSEQ multiplex PCR; TCRdb lists only in-frame clones, some missing. The repertoire holds around 100,000 clones, with approximately 84% as singletons. The sample consisted of peripheral blood. These receptors all come from a human donor in a cohort sampled during active COVID-19. The CDR3 runs from the conserved cysteine through the conserved F or W. Each record gives: D gene, J gene, clone size, V gene, CDR3 DNA, CDR3 protein. A D gene is named only where the DNA matches it firmly. Size is omitted from some rows. Given values are once, few, many or a class for expanded clones.

TRBD1,TRBJ2-1,.,TRBV7-3,TGTGCCAGCAGCCGGGACAGCTCCTACAATGAGCAGTTCTTC,CASSRDSSYNEQFF
.,TRBJ2-7,once,TRBV7-9,TGTGCCAGCAGCTTAGGGTCTGCTGGGCGGGACGAGCAGTACTTC,CASSLGSAGRDEQYF
TRBD1,TRBJ1-1,.,TRBV11-2,TGTGCCAGCAGCTTGGACAGGGGGGGGACTGAAGCTTTCTTT,CASSLDRGGTEAFF
.,TRBJ1-2,.,TRBV24-1,TGTGCCACCAACACTAAAGCTAACTATGGCTACACCTTC,CATNTKANYGYTF
TRBD1,TRBJ2-7,.,TRBV7-9,TGTGCCAGCAGCCCCCGCATGCCGGGACAGGAATCCTACGAGCAGTACTTC,CASSPRMPGQESYEQYF
TRBD1,TRBJ2-1,.,TRBV7-2,TGTGCCAGCAGGCTTACCGGGACAGGGACCTACAATGAGCAGTTCTTC,CASRLTGTGTYNEQFF
TRBD1,TRBJ2-2,.,TRBV28,TGTGCCAGCAAAACGGCGGGCAGGGGGTCCGTGGCCGGGGAGCTGTTTTTT,CASKTAGRGSVAGELFF
TRBD2,TRBJ2-3,.,TRBV7-3,TGTGCCAGCAGCCCCTGGGGGGGTAGCACAGATACGCAGTATTTT,CASSPWGGSTDTQYF
TRBD1,TRBJ2-7,.,TRBV6-2/TRBV6-3,TGTGCCAGCAGTTACTCCGGGGACAGACTCTCCTACGAGCAGTACTTC,CASSYSGDRLSYEQYF
.,TRBJ2-2,.,TRBV5-8,TGTGCCAGCACATACAGGGTGGGAACCGGGGAGCTGTTTTTT,CASTYRVGTGELFF
.,TRBJ1-5,once,TRBV19,TGTGCCAGTAGTAGCGTTGGCGGCGATCAGCCCCAGCATTTT,CASSSVGGDQPQHF
TRBD1,TRBJ2-7,.,TRBV11-2,TGTGCCAGCAGCCGAGGGACAGGACCCTACGAGCAGTACTTC,CASSRGTGPYEQYF
.,TRBJ2-1,.,TRBV4-3,TGCGCCAGCAGCCGATCGGGCGGGACCTCCTACAATGAGCAGTTCTTC,CASSRSGGTSYNEQFF
TRBD2,TRBJ2-1,.,TRBV12-3/TRBV12-4,TGTGCCAGCAGTTTGCGGGGGAGCAATGAGCAGTTCTTC,CASSLRGSNEQFF
.,TRBJ1-6,.,TRBV18,TGTGCCAGCTCACCCGACAGAAGCGATTCACCCCTCCACTTT,CASSPDRSDSPLHF
.,TRBJ1-2,.,TRBV6-5,TGTGCCAGCAGTTACTCGTTAGGGGAAGGCTATGGCTACACCTTC,CASSYSLGEGYGYTF
.,TRBJ2-5,.,TRBV7-9,TGTGCCAGCAGCCAACAAGAGACCCAGTACTTC,CASSQQETQYF
.,TRBJ1-1,.,TRBV19,TGTGCCAGTAGTGAGTTCCATCCGCGCACTGAAGCTTTCTTT,CASSEFHPRTEAFF
TRBD1,TRBJ1-4,.,TRBV7-2,TGTGCCAGCAGCCCTCGGACAGGGGGGGTTGAAAAACTGTTTTTT,CASSPRTGGVEKLFF
.,TRBJ1-5,.,TRBV7-8,TGTGCCAGCAGCCCTGGGGCAGCTTATAGCAATCAGCCCCAGCATTTT,CASSPGAAYSNQPQHF
.,TRBJ2-6,.,TRBV7-2,TGTGCCAGCAGCTTAGTGGCTTTAACCTCTGGGGCCAACGTCCTGACTTTC,CASSLVALTSGANVLTF
TRBD2,TRBJ2-5,.,TRBV7-2,TGTGCCAGCAGCTCGGGACTAGCGGGGGGGCAAGAGACCCAGTACTTC,CASSSGLAGGQETQYF
.,TRBJ1-2,once,TRBV5-1,TGCGCCAGCAGCGTAGGACAGCCTAACTATGGCTACACCTTC,CASSVGQPNYGYTF
TRBD2,TRBJ2-3,once,TRBV5-1,TGCGCCACCCGCGGGGGGGCCGTGACAGATACGCAGTATTTT,CATRGGAVTDTQYF
.,TRBJ2-7,few,TRBV5-4,TGTGCCAGCAGCACCCTATTCGCCGGCTCCTACGAGCAGTACTTC,CASSTLFAGSYEQYF
TRBD1,TRBJ1-1,.,TRBV5-1,TGCGCCAGCAGCTTGCAGGGGGTTGACACTGAAGCTTTCTTT,CASSLQGVDTEAFF
.,TRBJ1-2,.,TRBV10-3,TGTGCCATCAGCCGTCAGGATCAAATGAATGGCTACACCTTC,CAISRQDQMNGYTF
TRBD1,TRBJ1-5,.,TRBV15,TGTGCCACCAGCAGAAAATGGACAGGGAGCAATCAGCCCCAGCATTTT,CATSRKWTGSNQPQHF
TRBD2,TRBJ2-3,.,TRBV15,TGTGCCACCAGCAGAGATGGTGGCCGACTAGCGGATATCACAGATACGCAGTATTTT,CATSRDGGRLADITDTQYF
.,TRBJ1-6,once,TRBV6-2/TRBV6-3,TGTGCCAGCAGCCCCGGGACAAGCGTATCACCCCTCCACTTT,CASSPGTSVSPLHF
TRBD1,TRBJ1-1,.,TRBV5-1,TGCGCCAGCAGCGCCGCTTCTCCTGACAGGGGCGCTTTCTTT,CASSAASPDRGAFF
.,TRBJ2-7,.,TRBV3-1/TRBV3-2,.,CASSPSSSGLQYF
.,TRBJ2-7,.,TRBV27,TGTGCCAGCAGACGGACTAACCTCTCCTACGAGCAGTACTTC,CASRRTNLSYEQYF
TRBD1,TRBJ2-7,.,TRBV12-3/TRBV12-4,TGTGCCAGCAGTTTACAGCAGGGGGCTGTACAGTACTTC,CASSLQQGAVQYF
.,TRBJ2-7,.,TRBV7-2,TGTGCCAGCAGCTTTGAGGGGGGGCCTTCCTACGAGCAGTACTTC,CASSFEGGPSYEQYF
TRBD1,TRBJ2-5,.,TRBV28,TGTGCCAGCAGGGCCTGGGGGTACAGGGGACGACAAGAGACCCAGTACTTC,CASRAWGYRGRQETQYF
TRBD2,TRBJ2-1,.,TRBV7-3,TGTGCCAGCAGCCCGTCGGGAGCGGGGGGATCCTACAATGAGCAGTTCTTC,CASSPSGAGGSYNEQFF
.,TRBJ1-6,few,TRBV7-2,TGTGCCAGCAGCTTCTCCCGAGCCATTCCCAATTCACCCCTCCACTTT,CASSFSRAIPNSPLHF
.,TRBJ2-3,few,TRBV5-5,TGTGCCAGCAGCTTGCTGGGCCCGACAGATACGCAGTATTTT,CASSLLGPTDTQYF
.,TRBJ2-5,.,TRBV3-1/TRBV3-2,TGTGCCAGCAGCTACAGACAGGGAGGAGGAGAGACCCAGTACTTC,CASSYRQGGGETQYF
TRBD1,TRBJ2-7,.,TRBV5-1,TGCGCCAGCAGCCCGAGGGACAGGGGATTGGCCTACGAGCAGTACTTC,CASSPRDRGLAYEQYF
.,TRBJ2-5,once,TRBV7-3,TGTGCCAGCAGCCCCCTGGTCGGGGGACAAGAGACCCAGTACTTC,CASSPLVGGQETQYF
.,TRBJ2-7,.,TRBV7-8,TGTGCCAGCAGTACCCCGCCGGGGTGGGAGCAGTACTTC,CASSTPPGWEQYF
TRBD1,TRBJ2-5,.,TRBV2,TGTGCCAGCAGACCTCGACAGGGGAGGGAGACCCAGTACTTC,CASRPRQGRETQYF
TRBD1,TRBJ1-2,.,TRBV3-1/TRBV3-2,TGTGCCAGCAGCCAAGATCTGGGAGGCAGGGGGCGTCATGGCTACACCTTC,CASSQDLGGRGRHGYTF
TRBD1,TRBJ2-3,.,TRBV30,TGTGCCTGGAGCCGGGACAGGGTTGGTACGCAGTATTTT,CAWSRDRVGTQYF
TRBD1,TRBJ1-2,.,TRBV23-1,TGCGCCAGCAGTCAATCGGACAGGGAGGGCTACACCTTC,CASSQSDREGYTF
.,TRBJ2-5,once,TRBV28,TGTGCCAGCAGCTTGGGCGGGCCACAAGAGACCCAGTACTTC,CASSLGGPQETQYF
.,TRBJ1-1,.,TRBV7-9,TGTGCCAGCAGCAAAAGTGCAGGCGCCCACACTGAAGCTTTCTTT,CASSKSAGAHTEAFF
TRBD1,TRBJ2-2,once,TRBV7-3,TGTGCCAGCAGATCCGGGACAGCGAACACCGGGGAGCTGTTTTTT,CASRSGTANTGELFF
.,TRBJ2-2,.,TRBV5-1,TGCGCCAGCAGCTTAACACCACACAACACCGGGGAGCTGTTTTTT,CASSLTPHNTGELFF
TRBD1,TRBJ2-7,.,TRBV11-1,TGTGCCAGCAGCCTGGGGAGGGACAGGGCCTACGAGCAGTACTTC,CASSLGRDRAYEQYF
.,TRBJ2-7,.,TRBV10-3,TGTGCCATCAGTGAGCCGCCCCCGGAGGGATACGAGCAGTACTTC,CAISEPPPEGYEQYF
TRBD1,TRBJ2-5,.,TRBV6-2/TRBV6-3,TGTGCCAGCAGTTACGACGCGACAGGGCAAGAGACCCAGTACTTC,CASSYDATGQETQYF
.,TRBJ2-2,.,TRBV28,TGTGCCAGCATGTTGGTCAGGGGGGTGACCGGGGAGCTGTTTTTT,CASMLVRGVTGELFF
TRBD2,TRBJ2-3,.,TRBV19,TGTGCCAGTAGTAAGATAGCGGGCGGGGGGGGCCAGTGGAAGTATTTT,CASSKIAGGGGQWKYF
.,TRBJ1-4,.,TRBV25-1,TGTGCCAGCAGTGGAGCCAAGGCGGCGGAAAAACTGTTTTTT,CASSGAKAAEKLFF
.,TRBJ1-2,.,TRBV27,TGTGCCAGCAGTATCAACAGGGAAATCTATGGCTACACCTTC,CASSINREIYGYTF
.,TRBJ1-2,.,TRBV6-5,TGTGCCAGCAGTTACTCGAACGGGGGCTACACCTTC,CASSYSNGGYTF
.,TRBJ2-3,.,TRBV4-3,TGCGCCAGCAGCCAAGATCCAGGGAGCACAGATACGCAGTATTTT,CASSQDPGSTDTQYF